The T cell receptor (beta chain) under discussion was sequenced for a study of T cells in Graves' hyperthyroidism and ophthalmopathy. Overall study results and limits: In the analysis, a 13 V-J model separated ophthalmopathy from stable hyperthyroidism.

RNA transcripts served as the template for amplifying TCR beta CDR3 regions. The HTBI primer set served for first-round RT-PCR of the TCR CDR3. From the multiplex PCR reads, TCRdb called clonotypes with MiXCR, one entry per CDR3 protein. The sample holds some 360,000 distinct CDR3 sequences; over 15% are singletons and the top ten take around 15%. Ten or more counts support this clonotype. What it binds is not known. CDR3 length equals 17 residues. CDR1 and CDR2 (germline): LGHNT, FRNRAP. With 0 bases removed from V and 2 bases from J, the gap between germline ends came to 14 bases. The TCR was taken from a woman in her forties with Graves' ophthalmopathy. The rearrangement joins TRBV12-5 to TRBJ1-5; no clear D. The sample was blood. As DNA, the CDR3 is TGTGCTAGTGGTTTGGTACTGGGAGGCGAAGGCAATCAGCCCCAGCATTTT. Amino acids: CASGLVLGGEGNQPQHF.